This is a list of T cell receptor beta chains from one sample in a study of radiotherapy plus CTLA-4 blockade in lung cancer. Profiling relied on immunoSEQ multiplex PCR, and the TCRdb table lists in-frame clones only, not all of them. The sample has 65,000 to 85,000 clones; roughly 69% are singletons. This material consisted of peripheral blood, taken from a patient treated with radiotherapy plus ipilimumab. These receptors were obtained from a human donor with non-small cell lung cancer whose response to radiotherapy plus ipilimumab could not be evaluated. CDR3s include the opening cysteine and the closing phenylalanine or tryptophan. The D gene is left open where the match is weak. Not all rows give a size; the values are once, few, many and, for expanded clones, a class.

DNA: TGTGCCAGCAGTTCCCAGACAGGGGGGTCTATGACAGCTTTCTTT; CDR3: CASSSQTGGSMTAFF; V: TRBV27; J: TRBJ1-1; D: TRBD1; size: .
DNA: TGTGCCAGCAGCTCGGACAGGGGAGAGGGTGGCTACACCTTC; CDR3: CASSSDRGEGGYTF; V: TRBV5-4; J: TRBJ1-2; D: TRBD1; size: once
DNA: TGTGCCAGTACTCCAACGGGGTCTAGAAAAGCGGATACGCAGTATTTT; CDR3: CASTPTGSRKADTQYF; V: TRBV19; J: TRBJ2-3; D: .; size: .
DNA: TGTGCCAGCAGTTTAACGGGACTAGCGGGGGCCCTCCTCTACGAGCAGTACTTC; CDR3: CASSLTGLAGALLYEQYF; V: TRBV28; J: TRBJ2-7; D: TRBD2; size: .
DNA: TGTGCCAGCAGTGATCAGGGGTCCACTGAAGCTTTCTTT; CDR3: CASSDQGSTEAFF; V: TRBV6-4; J: TRBJ1-1; D: .; size: .
DNA: TGTGCCAGCAGTGAAGCTCACAGGGGCACAGATACGCAGTATTTT; CDR3: CASSEAHRGTDTQYF; V: TRBV6-1; J: TRBJ2-3; D: .; size: once
DNA: TGCGCCAGCAGCCAAGGGACAGTGCGTGGCTACACCTTC; CDR3: CASSQGTVRGYTF; V: TRBV4-1; J: TRBJ1-2; D: .; size: .
DNA: TGTGCCAGCAGTTTATCGGGCCCAAGCTATGGCTACACCTTC; CDR3: CASSLSGPSYGYTF; V: TRBV27; J: TRBJ1-2; D: .; size: .
DNA: TGTGCCAGCAGTGAATTACAGGGGCATGGCTACACCTTC; CDR3: CASSELQGHGYTF; V: TRBV2; J: TRBJ1-2; D: TRBD1; size: .
DNA: TGTGCCAGCAGTACCCTCTGGAGGGGGCATAAGGGGGGCTACACCTTC; CDR3: CASSTLWRGHKGGYTF; V: TRBV28; J: TRBJ1-2; D: TRBD1; size: .
DNA: TGTGCCAGTGGGGACACCTACTACGAGCAGTACTTC; CDR3: CASGDTYYEQYF; V: TRBV6-1; J: TRBJ2-7; D: .; size: .
DNA: TGCGCCAGCAGCGCTTTATTAAGGAGGGGCACTGAAGCTTTCTTT; CDR3: CASSALLRRGTEAFF; V: TRBV5-1; J: TRBJ1-1; D: .; size: once
DNA: TGTGCCAGCAGCTTAGGGGGCGGGATGAGTGAAAAACTGTTTTTT; CDR3: CASSLGGGMSEKLFF; V: TRBV7-2; J: TRBJ1-4; D: .; size: .
DNA: TGTGCCAGCAGCTTTGCGAGGGGGGGAGAGACCCAGTACTTC; CDR3: CASSFARGGETQYF; V: TRBV7-2; J: TRBJ2-5; D: .; size: .
DNA: TGTGCCAGCAGCCCCCGAGGTGGTGCTAGCGATTCCGGGGAGCTGTTTTTT; CDR3: CASSPRGGASDSGELFF; V: TRBV5-5; J: TRBJ2-2; D: .; size: few
DNA: TGTGCCAGCAACGAGGGAGGCCCCAATCAGCCCCAGCATTTT; CDR3: CASNEGGPNQPQHF; V: TRBV27; J: TRBJ1-5; D: .; size: few
DNA: TGTGCCAGCAGCTCAAGGGCAGGGAAAGGGGAGCTGTTTTTT; CDR3: CASSSRAGKGELFF; V: TRBV7-3; J: TRBJ2-2; D: .; size: .
DNA: TGTGCCAGTAGTATGGCGTCGGGGACAGGGGAAAATTCACCCCTCCACTTT; CDR3: CASSMASGTGENSPLHF; V: TRBV19; J: TRBJ1-6; D: TRBD1; size: .
DNA: TGTGCCAGCAGTCCTGGACAGGGAAACACCATATATTTT; CDR3: CASSPGQGNTIYF; V: TRBV6-6; J: TRBJ1-3; D: .; size: many
DNA: TGTGCCAGCAGTGCCTCAGGGGGTGGGACTGAAGCTTTCTTT; CDR3: CASSASGGGTEAFF; V: TRBV2; J: TRBJ1-1; D: TRBD1; size: .
DNA: TGTGCCAGCAGAGATGGGGGGGTAAATCTGAACACTGAAGCTTTCTTT; CDR3: CASRDGGVNLNTEAFF; V: TRBV27; J: TRBJ1-1; D: .; size: .
DNA: TGTGCCAGCAGTTACGATCGGGGATGGAACACTGAAGCTTTCTTT; CDR3: CASSYDRGWNTEAFF; V: TRBV6-5; J: TRBJ1-1; D: .; size: .
DNA: TGTGCCAGCAGTTTCGGACAGTATAGCAATCAGCCCCAGCATTTT; CDR3: CASSFGQYSNQPQHF; V: TRBV28; J: TRBJ1-5; D: .; size: .
DNA: TGCGCCAGCAGCCCAGGGGACAGCTACTTTAGCACAGATACGCAGTATTTT; CDR3: CASSPGDSYFSTDTQYF; V: TRBV4-1; J: TRBJ2-3; D: TRBD1; size: .
DNA: TGTGCCAGCAGCCCCAGGCCAGCGGGGAGCACAGATACGCAGTATTTT; CDR3: CASSPRPAGSTDTQYF; V: TRBV7-2; J: TRBJ2-3; D: TRBD2; size: .
DNA: TGTGCCACCAGCAGCCTCCAGGACAGGGGAAGGTCCACCGGGGAGCTGTTTTTT; CDR3: CATSSLQDRGRSTGELFF; V: TRBV15; J: TRBJ2-2; D: TRBD1; size: .
DNA: TGTGCCAGCAGCACGTCTAGCGGGAGGGCCGACTTCAACGAGCAGTACTTC; CDR3: CASSTSSGRADFNEQYF; V: TRBV5-4; J: TRBJ2-7; D: TRBD2; size: once
DNA: TGTGCCAGCAGTGAACAGTGGGGTAGTGGAGGCCAAGAGACCCAGTACTTC; CDR3: CASSEQWGSGGQETQYF; V: TRBV9; J: TRBJ2-5; D: .; size: .
DNA: TGTGCCAGCAGCTTCTGGGGGATGGGACAGAAGAACTATGGCTACACCTTC; CDR3: CASSFWGMGQKNYGYTF; V: TRBV5-4; J: TRBJ1-2; D: TRBD1; size: .
DNA: TGTGCCAGCAGTCTTAGGACAAACGGTGAAGCTTTCTTT; CDR3: CASSLRTNGEAFF; V: TRBV27; J: TRBJ1-1; D: .; size: .
DNA: TGCGCCAGCAGCCAAGTCATTCTATTCGGGACTAACATCCGCTACGAGCAGTACTTC; CDR3: CASSQVILFGTNIRYEQYF; V: TRBV4-1; J: TRBJ2-7; D: TRBD2; size: .
DNA: TGTGCCAGCAGTTTCCCCCCGGGACAGAGCAATCAGCCCCAGCATTTT; CDR3: CASSFPPGQSNQPQHF; V: TRBV27; J: TRBJ1-5; D: TRBD1; size: .
DNA: TGCGCCAGCAGCCAGAATGGGGGCGCGGGGGCTAGCACAGATACGCAGTATTTT; CDR3: CASSQNGGAGASTDTQYF; V: TRBV4-3; J: TRBJ2-3; D: .; size: .
DNA: TGTGCCAGCAGCTTGTGGGCAGCCGGGGAGCTGTTTTTT; CDR3: CASSLWAAGELFF; V: TRBV5-4; J: TRBJ2-2; D: .; size: .
DNA: TGTGCCAGCAGCGCTTCGGGACTAGCGGGAGTTCACGAGCAGTACTTC; CDR3: CASSASGLAGVHEQYF; V: TRBV9; J: TRBJ2-7; D: TRBD2; size: .
DNA: TGTGCCGGTCCGGGACTAGCGGATAATGAGCAGTTCTTC; CDR3: CAGPGLADNEQFF; V: TRBV30; J: TRBJ2-1; D: TRBD2; size: .
DNA: TGCGCCAGCAGCCGATCGTTTGAGACTTCTAGCTCCTACGAGCAGTACTTC; CDR3: CASSRSFETSSSYEQYF; V: TRBV5-1; J: TRBJ2-7; D: .; size: .
DNA: TGCAGCGGGGGACAGGACTATGGCTACACCTTC; CDR3: CSGGQDYGYTF; V: TRBV29-1; J: TRBJ1-2; D: TRBD1; size: .
DNA: TGTGCCAGCACCCGGACAGAATACGAGCAGTACTTC; CDR3: CASTRTEYEQYF; V: TRBV6-1; J: TRBJ2-7; D: .; size: once
DNA: TGTGCCACCAGCAGAGTCAGCGCCACCTTTTCCAATGAGCAGTTCTTC; CDR3: CATSRVSATFSNEQFF; V: TRBV15; J: TRBJ2-1; D: .; size: .
DNA: TGTGCCAGCAGACCGACAGAGGCAGAGACCCAGTACTTC; CDR3: CASRPTEAETQYF; V: TRBV6-5; J: TRBJ2-5; D: .; size: .
DNA: TGTGCCAGCAGCTTAGGCGGATCGAGTACGAACACCGGGGAGCTGTTTTTT; CDR3: CASSLGGSSTNTGELFF; V: TRBV7-2; J: TRBJ2-2; D: .; size: .
DNA: TGTGCCAGCAGTACAGGGGAGCGCGAGCAGTACTTC; CDR3: CASSTGEREQYF; V: TRBV2; J: TRBJ2-7; D: TRBD1; size: few
DNA: TGCGCCAGCAGCAGGGGTACAGATACGCAGTATTTT; CDR3: CASSRGTDTQYF; V: TRBV4-1; J: TRBJ2-3; D: .; size: .
DNA: TGTGCCAGCAGTGCGGGGGGCGTCTCCTACGAGCAGTACTTC; CDR3: CASSAGGVSYEQYF; V: TRBV25-1; J: TRBJ2-7; D: .; size: .
DNA: TGCGCCAGCAGCAGACCGACAGATAACTATGGCTACACCTTC; CDR3: CASSRPTDNYGYTF; V: TRBV5-1; J: TRBJ1-2; D: .; size: .
DNA: TGTGCCAGCAGCGTAGGCAGGACTAGCGGGGGATTAACAGATACGCAGTATTTT; CDR3: CASSVGRTSGGLTDTQYF; V: TRBV9; J: TRBJ2-3; D: TRBD2; size: .
DNA: TGTGCCTGGAGTGGCCGGTGGGGGCGCCGCGATACGCAGTATTTT; CDR3: CAWSGRWGRRDTQYF; V: TRBV30; J: TRBJ2-3; D: .; size: few
DNA: TGTGCCAGCAGTTTAACTAGCGGGGGGGGCACAGATACGCAGTATTTT; CDR3: CASSLTSGGGTDTQYF; V: TRBV27; J: TRBJ2-3; D: TRBD2; size: .
DNA: TGTGCCAGCAGTAAAGGGGCGATCCTCTCCTACGAGCAGTACTTC; CDR3: CASSKGAILSYEQYF; V: TRBV11-2; J: TRBJ2-7; D: .; size: .
DNA: TGTGCCAGCAGCGTCACAACAGATACGCAGTATTTT; CDR3: CASSVTTDTQYF; V: TRBV9; J: TRBJ2-3; D: .; size: few
DNA: TGTGCCAGTAGTCCCTGGACAGCCTATGGCTACACCTTC; CDR3: CASSPWTAYGYTF; V: TRBV19; J: TRBJ1-2; D: .; size: medium-sized
DNA: TGTGCCAGCAGTCCCAGTGGAGACCTCTCCTACAATGAGCAGTTCTTC; CDR3: CASSPSGDLSYNEQFF; V: TRBV27; J: TRBJ2-1; D: .; size: .
DNA: TGTGCCAGCAGCTTCACCACAATGACCTACAATGAGCAGTTCTTC; CDR3: CASSFTTMTYNEQFF; V: TRBV5-4; J: TRBJ2-1; D: .; size: once